This TCR beta chain emerged from a study of blood T cells in healthy people across ages. At the level of the study: Capturing about one barcoded beta molecule per two T cells was achieved by template switching. Findings and limits, study-wide: Leaving the PBMCs unsorted stopped any conclusive comparison of naive versus antigen-experienced cells.

With a J-beta primer mix and a sample-barcoded 5' primer, a second PCR ran about 6 to 11 cycles. Each cDNA molecule was tagged by a template-switch adaptor with 12 random nucleotides. TCRdb independently ran MiXCR on the 5' RACE reads; one entry per CDR3 protein. The sample shows over 1,500,000 distinct CDR3 sequences, 30% to 40% of them seen only once. This clonotype was seen only a few times. Its antigen remains unidentified. Germline V gene data show CDR1 as LGHNA and CDR2 as YSLEER. This CDR3 contains 16 residues. V lost 0 bases to trimming and J lost 9 bases; unmatched junction nucleotides: 10. The V and J genes are TRBV4-3 and TRBJ2-1; 8 nucleotides match TRBD2. Source material: blood. This TCR came from a human donor in good health. The CDR3 sequence: CASSQDPSGSLSEQFF. In DNA form, the CDR3 reads TGCGCCAGCAGCCAAGACCCAAGCGGGAGCCTAAGTGAGCAGTTCTTC.